The source of this T cell receptor beta chain is a study of T cell repertoires in cytomegalovirus infection. Turning to the study itself: Used in the study were CMV epitopes, some recently identified and HLA-C-restricted, others well-studied and HLA-B-restricted. CMV infection and matching HLA type were both indicated by public TCR beta signatures.

TCRdb recomputed calls from the reads with MiXCR, one row per CDR3 protein. The top ten hold about 14% of the sample, which has around 900,000 distinct CDR3 sequences, around 30% seen once. This clonotype has ten or more counts. What it binds is unknown. Notes on the study in general: Pooled public TCR beta family frequency picked out CMV carriers with the relevant HLA. Dominating the ex vivo response were TCR beta clonotypes that were CMV-specific and HLA-C-restricted.

This receptor was taken from a human donor in good health (CMV status not recorded). Some clones in this sample may be carry-over from other donors' samples. This specimen was cultured CD8+ T cells from PBMCs, taken from culture after CMV antigen stimulation.

CDR3 in amino acids: CASRPGTNTEAFF. CDR3 bases: TGTGCCAGCCGACCAGGCACGAACACTGAAGCTTTCTTT. The chain combines TRBV6-2 or TRBV6-3 with TRBJ1-1; no definite D call. V was shortened by 8 bases and J by 1 base, with 11 bases between the two germline ends. Germline V CDR1 and CDR2: MNHEY, SVGEGT. CDR3 length equals 13 residues.